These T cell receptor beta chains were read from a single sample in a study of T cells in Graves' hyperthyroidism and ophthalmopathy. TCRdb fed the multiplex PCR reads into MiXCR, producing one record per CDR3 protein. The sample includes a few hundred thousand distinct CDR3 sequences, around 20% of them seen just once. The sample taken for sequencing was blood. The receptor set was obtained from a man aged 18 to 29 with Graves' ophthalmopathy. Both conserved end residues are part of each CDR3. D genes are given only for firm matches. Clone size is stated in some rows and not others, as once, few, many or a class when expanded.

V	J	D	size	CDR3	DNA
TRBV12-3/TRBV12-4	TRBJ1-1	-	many	CASSLPQNTEAFF	TGTGCCAGCAGTTTACCACAGAACACTGAAGCTTTCTTT
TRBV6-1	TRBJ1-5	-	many	CASSFRSNQPQHF	TGTGCCAGCAGTTTTAGGAGCAATCAGCCCCAGCATTTT
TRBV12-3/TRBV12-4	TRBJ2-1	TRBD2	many	CASSRAGGGGQFF	TGTGCCAGCAGTAGGGCGGGGGGCGGGGGGCAGTTCTTC
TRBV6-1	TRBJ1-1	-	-	CASSEGAGWDTEASF	TGTGCCAGCAGTGAAGGTGCAGGTTGGGACACTGAAGCTTCCTTT
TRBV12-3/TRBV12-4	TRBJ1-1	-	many	CASSTAGRDGEAFF	TGTGCCAGCAGTACCGCAGGGAGGGACGGTGAAGCTTTCTTT
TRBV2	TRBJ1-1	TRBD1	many	CASSARGQGNTEAFF	TGTGCCAGCAGTGCCCGGGGACAGGGGAACACTGAAGCTTTCTTT
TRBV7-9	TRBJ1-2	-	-	CASSLGGEAEGGYTF	TGTGCCAGCAGCTTAGGAGGAGAGGCAGAGGGAGGCTACACCTTC
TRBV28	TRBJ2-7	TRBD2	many	CASSFAGGKNEQYF	TGTGCCAGCAGTTTTGCGGGGGGGAAGAACGAGCAGTACTTC
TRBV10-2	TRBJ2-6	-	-	CASCGQRSGASVLTF	TGCGCCAGTTGTGGGCAACGCTCTGGGGCCAGCGTCCTGACTTTC
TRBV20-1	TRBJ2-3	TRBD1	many	CSAGRDRGSTDTQYF	TGCAGTGCTGGTCGGGACAGGGGATCCACAGATACGCAGTATTTT
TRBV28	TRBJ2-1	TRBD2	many	CASSPDTLAGGPGEQFF	TGTGCCAGCAGTCCCGATACACTAGCGGGGGGGCCGGGTGAGCAGTTCTTC
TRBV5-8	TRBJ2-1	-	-	CASSLGLPNTYNEQFF	TGTGCCAGCAGCTTGGGACTACCTAACACCTACAATGAGCAGTTCTTC
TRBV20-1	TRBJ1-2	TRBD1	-	CSARFHQGAGGYTF	TGCAGTGCTAGATTTCACCAGGGGGCCGGTGGCTACACCTTC
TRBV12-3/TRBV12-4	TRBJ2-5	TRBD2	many	CASSLVSGAQETQYF	TGTGCCAGCAGTTTGGTTAGCGGGGCTCAAGAGACCCAGTACTTC
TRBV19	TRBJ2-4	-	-	CASGPNWAKNIQYF	TGTGCCAGTGGCCCGAACTGGGCCAAAAACATTCAGTACTTC
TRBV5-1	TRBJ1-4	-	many	CASSEGGLEGANEKLFF	TGCGCCAGCAGCGAGGGAGGCCTCGAAGGAGCTAATGAAAAACTGTTTTTT
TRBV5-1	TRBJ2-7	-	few	CASSAERNYEQYF	TGCGCCAGCAGCGCTGAACGGAACTACGAGCAGTACTTC
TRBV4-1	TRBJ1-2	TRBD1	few	CASSLTTGGGNYGYTF	TGCGCCAGCAGCCTAACAACAGGGGGCGGAAACTATGGCTACACCTTC
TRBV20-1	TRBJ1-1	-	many	CSALRGWGTEAFF	TGCAGTGCTCTCCGGGGGTGGGGCACTGAAGCTTTCTTT
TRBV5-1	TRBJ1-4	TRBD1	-	CASSQGQGDEKLFF	TGCGCCAGCAGCCAGGGACAGGGTGATGAAAAACTGTTTTTT
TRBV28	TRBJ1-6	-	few	CASRVTNSPLHF	TGTGCCAGCAGGGTTACTAATTCACCCCTCCACTTT
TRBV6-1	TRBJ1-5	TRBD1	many	CASSDGVAGGYYSNQPQHF	TGTGCCAGCAGTGATGGAGTTGCAGGGGGCTACTATAGCAATCAGCCCCAGCATTTT
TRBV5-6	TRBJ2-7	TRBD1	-	CASSTGTVFFGSGEQYF	TGTGCCAGCAGCACCGGGACAGTTTTTTTTGGGTCTGGGGAGCAGTACTTC
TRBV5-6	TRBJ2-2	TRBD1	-	CASSRDRGETGELFF	TGTGCCAGCAGTCGGGACAGGGGGGAGACCGGGGAGCTGTTTTTT
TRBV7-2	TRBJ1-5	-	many	CASSGRSGEPQHF	TGTGCCAGCAGCGGCCGTTCGGGGGAGCCCCAGCATTTT
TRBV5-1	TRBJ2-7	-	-	CASSWSRGGFGLYEQYF	TGCGCCAGCAGCTGGAGCAGGGGCGGGTTCGGCCTTTACGAGCAGTACTTC
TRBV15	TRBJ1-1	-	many	CATSIGAANTEAFF	TGTGCCACCAGCATTGGTGCAGCGAACACTGAAGCTTTCTTT
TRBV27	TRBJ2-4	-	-	CASSLRPAKNIQYF	TGTGCCAGCAGTTTACGGCCCGCCAAAAACATTCAGTACTTC
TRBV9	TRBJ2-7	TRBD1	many	CASSVSPGQDMSEQYF	TGTGCCAGCAGCGTCAGTCCGGGACAGGACATGTCCGAGCAGTACTTC
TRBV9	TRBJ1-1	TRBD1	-	CASSVEGALNTEAFF	TGTGCCAGCAGCGTAGAGGGGGCCTTGAACACTGAAGCTTTCTTT
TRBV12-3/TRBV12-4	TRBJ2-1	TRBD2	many	CASSRMRGWGDEQFF	TGTGCCAGCAGCCGGATGCGGGGGTGGGGCGATGAGCAGTTCTTC
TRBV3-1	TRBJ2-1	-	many	CASSQGSYNEQFF	TGTGCCAGCAGCCAAGGGTCCTACAATGAGCAGTTCTTC
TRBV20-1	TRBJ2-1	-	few	CSARRPGAEQFF	TGCAGTGCTAGACGCCCCGGGGCCGAGCAGTTCTTC
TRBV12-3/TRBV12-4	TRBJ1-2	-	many	CASSLERGFGEGYTF	TGTGCCAGCAGTTTAGAAAGGGGATTTGGGGAAGGCTACACCTTC
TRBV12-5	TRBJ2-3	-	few	CASGVSTDTQYF	TGTGCTAGTGGGGTTAGCACAGATACGCAGTATTTT
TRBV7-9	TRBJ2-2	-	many	CASSPVGGELFF	TGTGCCAGCAGCCCCGTCGGCGGGGAGCTGTTTTTT
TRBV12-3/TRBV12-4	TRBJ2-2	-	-	CASSLPPPGELFF	TGTGCCAGCAGTCTCCCGCCCCCCGGGGAGCTGTTTTTT
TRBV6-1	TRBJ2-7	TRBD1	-	CASSPWTGPTYEQYF	TGTGCCAGCAGTCCCTGGACAGGGCCGACCTACGAGCAGTACTTC
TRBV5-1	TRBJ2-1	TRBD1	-	CASSFSTGGYNEQFF	TGCGCCAGCAGCTTCTCGACAGGGGGTTACAATGAGCAGTTCTTC
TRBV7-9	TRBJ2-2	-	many	CASSLERGLNTGELFF	TGTGCCAGCAGCTTAGAGAGGGGGTTGAACACCGGGGAGCTGTTTTTT
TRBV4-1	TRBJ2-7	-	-	CASSLRGDSNEQYF	TGCGCCAGCAGCCTCCGAGGGGATTCGAACGAGCAGTACTTC
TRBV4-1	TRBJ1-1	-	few	CASRDGFRPEAFF	TGCGCCAGCAGAGACGGCTTTCGACCTGAAGCTTTCTTT
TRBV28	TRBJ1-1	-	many	CASSLSKRANTEAFF	TGTGCCAGCAGTTTATCGAAGCGAGCGAACACTGAAGCTTTCTTT
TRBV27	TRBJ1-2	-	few	CASKDFGGNYGYTF	TGTGCCAGCAAGGACTTCGGAGGGAACTATGGCTACACCTTC
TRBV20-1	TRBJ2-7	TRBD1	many	CSVPGQGLYEQYF	TGCAGTGTACCGGGACAGGGGCTCTACGAGCAGTACTTC
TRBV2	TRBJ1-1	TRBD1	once	CASSAHRDRWANTEAFF	TGTGCCAGCAGCGCCCACCGGGACAGGTGGGCGAACACTGAAGCTTTCTTT
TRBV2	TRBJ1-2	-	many	CASSEATYGYTF	TGTGCCAGCAGTGAAGCTACCTATGGCTACACCTTC
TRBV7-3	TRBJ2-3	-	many	CASSLGRGGLTDTQYF	TGTGCCAGCAGCTTAGGTCGCGGGGGCCTCACAGATACGCAGTATTTT
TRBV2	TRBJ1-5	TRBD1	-	CASRGQARQPQHF	TGTGCCAGCAGGGGACAGGCGAGGCAGCCCCAGCATTTT
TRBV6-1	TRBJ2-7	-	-	CASTHERAPHYEQYF	TGTGCCAGCACCCACGAGAGGGCCCCCCACTACGAGCAGTACTTC
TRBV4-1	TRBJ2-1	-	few	CASSRFGALGHEQFF	TGCGCCAGCAGCCGGTTCGGGGCCCTTGGGCATGAGCAGTTCTTC
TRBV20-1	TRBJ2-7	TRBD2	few	CSARLAKSSYEQYF	TGCAGTGCTCGACTAGCTAAGAGCTCCTACGAGCAGTACTTC
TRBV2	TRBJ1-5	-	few	CAERPPQHF	TGTGCGGAGAGGCCGCCCCAGCATTTT
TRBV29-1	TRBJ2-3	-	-	CSVEVSDPGGDTQYF	TGCAGCGTTGAAGTTTCAGATCCCGGCGGAGATACGCAGTATTTT
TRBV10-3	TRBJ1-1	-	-	CAISDPRRNTEAFF	TGTGCCATCAGTGACCCCCGACGGAACACTGAAGCTTTCTTT
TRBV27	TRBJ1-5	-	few	CASSFIDRNQPQHF	TGTGCCAGCAGTTTTATCGACAGAAATCAGCCCCAGCATTTT
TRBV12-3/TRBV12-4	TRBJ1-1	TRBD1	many	CASSRGQGVSMNTEAFF	TGTGCCAGCAGCCGAGGACAGGGGGTATCCATGAACACTGAAGCTTTCTTT
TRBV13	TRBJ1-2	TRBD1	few	CASSFSGQGPSDYGYTF	TGTGCCAGCAGCTTCTCGGGACAGGGCCCGTCCGACTATGGCTACACCTTC
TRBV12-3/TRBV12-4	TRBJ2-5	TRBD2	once	CASRGLAGTQYF	TGTGCCAGCAGGGGACTAGCGGGGACCCAGTACTTC
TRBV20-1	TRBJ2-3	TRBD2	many	CSASGLAGVNTDTQYF	TGCAGTGCTAGTGGGCTAGCGGGGGTGAACACAGATACGCAGTATTTT